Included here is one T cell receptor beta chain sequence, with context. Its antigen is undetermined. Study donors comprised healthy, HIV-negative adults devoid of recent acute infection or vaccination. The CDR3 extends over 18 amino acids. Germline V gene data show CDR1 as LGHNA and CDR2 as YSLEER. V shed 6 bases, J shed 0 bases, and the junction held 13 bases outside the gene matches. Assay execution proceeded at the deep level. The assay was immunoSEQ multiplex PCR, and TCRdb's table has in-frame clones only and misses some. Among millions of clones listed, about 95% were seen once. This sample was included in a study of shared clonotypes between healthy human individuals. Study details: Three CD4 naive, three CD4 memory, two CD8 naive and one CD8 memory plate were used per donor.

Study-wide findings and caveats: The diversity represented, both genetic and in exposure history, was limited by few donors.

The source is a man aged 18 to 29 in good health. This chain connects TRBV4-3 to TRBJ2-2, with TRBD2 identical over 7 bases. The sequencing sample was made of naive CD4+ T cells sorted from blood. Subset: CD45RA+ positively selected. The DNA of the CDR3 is TGCGCCAGCAGTTACCGAGCCGGAGCGGGGTCGAACACCGGGGAGCTGTTTTTT. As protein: CASSYRAGAGSNTGELFF.